What follows are 24 T cell receptor beta chains derived from one specimen sequenced in a study of low-dose radiotherapy and immunotherapy resistance in tumors. cDNA synthesis used a TRAV/TRBV-specific primer set for both chains. A constant-region primer paired with the V-primer adapter amplified TCRs over approximately 18 PCR cycles. TCRdb redid the calling of the reads with MiXCR, one entry per CDR3 protein. The sample carries some 15,000 distinct CDR3 sequences, about half recorded once. These receptors were collected from a human donor with advanced metastatic prostate, ovarian, gallbladder or colorectal cancer (not recorded which). This table probably holds off-target reads from a library built for another chain.

This chain connects TRBV15 to TRBJ1-5, with TRBD1 identical over 7 bases. V trimming: 5 bases; J trimming: 1 base; junction bases outside the gene matches: 5. CDR3 length: 15 residues. Germline assignment: CDR1 LNHNV and CDR2 YYDKDF (reference sequence). The CDR3 coding sequence is TGTGCCACCAGCGACAGGGAGGGAAGCAATCAGCCCCAGCATTTT. This sequence encodes CATSDREGSNQPQHF.

The chain uses TRBV19 and TRBJ1-5; D call uncertain. The CDR3 totals 12 residues. Trimming pared 5 bases from V and 6 bases from J, leaving 8 bases between. The V gene's germline CDR1 is LNHDA and CDR2 SQIVND (reference sequence). The CDR3: CASSSRAQPQHF. DNA for the CDR3: TGTGCCAGTAGTTCCCGGGCTCAGCCCCAGCATTTT. The full variable domain, with the rest looked up from reference TRBV19 and TRBJ1-5, is DGGITQSPKYLFRKEGQNVTLSCEQNLNHDAMYWYRQDPGQGLRLIYYSQIVNDFQKGDIAEGYSVSREKKESFPLTVTSAQKNPTAFYLCASSSRAQPQHFGDGTRLSIL.

V usage is TRBV2 and J usage is TRBJ2-1; 11 nucleotides line up with TRBD2. This CDR3 is 14 amino acids long. The trim removed 5 bases at V and 5 bases at J, leaving 2 bases unmatched. The germline CDR1 and CDR2 sequences are SNHLY and FYNNEI. This CDR3 reads CASSTLAGDNEQFF. The CDR3 DNA reads TGTGCCAGCAGTACACTAGCGGGGGACAATGAGCAGTTCTTC.

Only a few counts were recorded for this clonotype. This chain joins TRBV11-2 and TRBJ2-7; unclear D gene. V lost 3 bases and J lost 2, with 11 bases in between. Germline lookup yields CDR1 SGHAT and CDR2 FQNNGV. The CDR3 covers 14 residues. The CDR3 DNA reads as TGTGCCAGCAGCTTCTCGTTTGGGCCCTACGAGCAGTACTTC. Amino acids: CASSFSFGPYEQYF. The entire variable domain, with the rest obtained from reference TRBV11-2 and TRBJ2-7, is as follows: EAGVAQSPRYKIIEKRQSVAFWCNPISGHATLYWYQQILGQGPKLLIQFQNNGVVDDSQLPKDRFSAERLKGVDSTLKIQPAKLEDSAVYLCASSFSFGPYEQYFGPGTRLTVT.

The V and J genes are TRBV20-1 and TRBJ2-6, with 7 bases that match TRBD2. CDR3 length: 15 residues. Germline loops: CDR1 DFQATT, CDR2 SNEGSKA (reference sequence). Germline trimming cut 0 bases from V and 4 bases from J; bases unmatched to any gene: 3. The CDR3 here is CSAREGTTGANVLTF. Here the CDR3 DNA reads TGCAGTGCTAGAGAGGGGACTACCGGGGCCAACGTCCTGACTTTC.

The V and J genes are TRBV19 and TRBJ1-2, with D perhaps matching TRBD1 (5 bases). The V end lost 9 bases, the J end lost 4 bases, and 12 bases lay between the germline ends. This CDR3 contains 12 residues. Per the germline V gene, CDR1 is LNHDA and CDR2 is SQIVND (reference sequence). CDR3 protein: CASVREGYGYTF. CDR3 nucleotides: TGTGCCAGCGTCAGGGAAGGCTATGGCTACACCTTC.

Regarding this clonotype: An end of the junction does not agree with germline; a read error may underlie this. The gene calls are TRBV9 and TRBJ1-1, with TRBD1 as a possible D gene (5 bases). The CDR3 is made up of 14 amino acids. The germline V gene encodes CDR1 SGDLS and CDR2 YYNGEE. The CDR3 region is CGSSVSAGTAEAFF. CDR3 nucleotide sequence: TGTGGCAGCAGCGTATCGGCAGGGACTGCTGAAGCTTTCTTT.

This rearrangement joins TRBV4-2 to TRBJ2-6; 7 nucleotides match TRBD1. Trimming at V came to 0 bases and at J to 0 bases, leaving 8 bases not matched to a gene. Germline assignment: CDR1 LGHNA and CDR2 YNFKEQ. This CDR3 has 19 amino acids. The CDR3 DNA follows: TGTGCCAGCAGCCAAGATTTAACAGGGGCATTCTCTGGGGCCAACGTCCTGACTTTC. Protein sequence: CASSQDLTGAFSGANVLTF.

This chain uses TRBV5-5 with TRBJ2-3; the match to TRBD2 covers 8 bases. This CDR3 spans 19 amino acids. Looked up from germline, CDR1 is SGHKS and CDR2 is YYEKEE (reference sequence). J lost 4 bases, V lost 0 bases, and 16 bases had no gene match. This chain's CDR3 is CASSLALGTFRGGPDTQYF. In nucleotides, the CDR3 is TGTGCCAGCAGCTTGGCGTTGGGGACTTTTCGGGGGGGCCCAGATACGCAGTATTTT.

The J gene is TRBJ2-3, the V gene TRBV10-3; TRBD1 matches 8 bases. The CDR3 length is 15 residues. V gave up 5 bases and J gave up 2 bases; unmatched junction bases: 6. Germline V lookup: CDR1 ENHRY, CDR2 SYGVKD. The CDR3 loop reads CAISRDRQHTDTQYF. CDR3 in DNA: TGTGCCATCAGTCGGGACAGGCAACACACAGATACGCAGTATTTT.

The chain has TRBV6-2 or TRBV6-3 and TRBJ2-7; weak D call: TRBD2 (5 bases). CDR1 and CDR2 from the germline V gene are MNHEY and SVGEGT. The CDR3 length is 11 residues. CDR3 residues: CATSGGYEQYF. The CDR3 region has the DNA TGTGCAACCTCTGGAGGCTACGAGCAGTACTTC.

The chain recombines TRBV12-3 or TRBV12-4 with TRBJ1-3; D is unclear. Trimming pared 5 bases from V and 2 bases from J, leaving 10 bases between. CDR3 length: 14 residues. The CDR3 region has the DNA TGTGCCAGCAGTCGCGCCGGGCCTGGAAACACCATATATTTT. This sequence encodes CASSRAGPGNTIYF.

V usage is TRBV6-1 and J usage is TRBJ2-7, with 11 bases lining up with TRBD2. Germline trimming cut 5 bases from V and 3 bases from J; bases unmatched to any gene: 6. Germline V gene data show CDR1 as MNHNS and CDR2 as SASEGT. The CDR3 runs to 15 residues. Here the CDR3 reads CASSYLGTSGYEQYF. The CDR3 region has the DNA TGTGCCAGCAGTTACTTGGGGACTAGCGGCTACGAGCAGTACTTC.

This chain joins TRBV29-1 and TRBJ2-3, with 9 nucleotides matching TRBD1. The trim removed 4 bases at V and 2 bases at J, leaving 4 bases unmatched. CDR1 is SQVTM and CDR2 is ANQGSEA in the germline V gene. This CDR3 is 14 amino acids long. CDR3 sequence (DNA): TGCAGCGTTGGGACAGGGGCCGACACAGATACGCAGTATTTT. Translated, it gives CSVGTGADTDTQYF.

This chain links TRBV29-1 with TRBJ2-4, with D hard to call. Germline CDR1 and CDR2: SQVTM and ANQGSEA. The CDR3 loop spans 12 amino acids. V lost 3 bases and J 2 bases, leaving 5 bases between the germline ends. The CDR3 here is CSVEVTKNIQYF. The DNA for the CDR3 is TGCAGCGTTGAGGTAACCAAAAACATTCAGTACTTC.

This sequence joins TRBV5-4 and TRBJ2-3; 7 bases are a match to TRBD2. The CDR3 is made up of 14 amino acids. Germline CDR1 SGHNT, CDR2 YYREEE (reference sequence). After removal of 2 bases from V and 4 bases from J, the junction contained 4 bases not matched to a gene. The CDR3 is CASSFSRESDTQYF. CDR3 sequence (DNA): TGTGCCAGCAGCTTTTCGCGGGAGTCAGATACGCAGTATTTT.

The chain links TRBV5-1 to TRBJ1-4; TRBD1 might be the D (5 bases). The germline gives CDR1 SGHRS, CDR2 YFSETQ. CDR3 length equals 16 residues. The V gene lost 0 bases and the J gene lost 0 bases, with 9 bases spanning the gap. CDR3 nucleotides: TGCGCCAGCAGCTTGGCCGGGGGGTCAACTAATGAAAAACTGTTTTTT. This gives the protein CASSLAGGSTNEKLFF.

This sequence joins TRBV11-1 and TRBJ2-1; D is ambiguous. The DNA end lines up better with TRBJ2-5; the J call may be wrong. CDR1 SGHAT and CDR2 FQDESV come from the germline V gene (reference sequence). There are 12 residues in the CDR3. The CDR3 region is CASSLRLETQYF. CDR3 DNA sequence: TGTGCCAGTAGCCTACGGTTAGAGACCCAGTACTTC.

The rearrangement joins TRBV5-1 to TRBJ1-5, with D uncertain. This CDR3 region has 13 residues. The germline V and J ends were trimmed by 0 bases and 1 base, with 2 bases remaining between them. The germline V gene has CDR1 SGHRS and CDR2 YFSETQ. CDR3 amino acids: CASSLDSNQPQHF. CDR3 nucleotide sequence: TGCGCCAGCAGCTTGGACAGCAATCAGCCCCAGCATTTT. Full variable domain (remainder filled in from reference TRBV5-1 and TRBJ1-5): KAGVTQTPRYLIKTRGQQVTLSCSPISGHRSVSWYQQTPGQGLQFLFEYFSETQRNKGNFPGRFSGRQFSNSRSEMNVSTLELGDSALYLCASSLDSNQPQHFGDGTRLSIL.

The V call is TRBV2, the J call TRBJ2-5; tentatively, D is TRBD2 (7 bases). Germline V gene data show CDR1 as SNHLY and CDR2 as FYNNEI. Trimming cost V 8 bases and J 1 base, with 14 bases left between them. CDR3 length: 14 amino acids. The CDR3 coding sequence is TGTGCCAGCGGAGGCCGGGGGGCCCAAGAGACCCAGTACTTC. This gives the protein CASGGRGAQETQYF.

This clonotype was seen just once. The rearrangement uses TRBV6-8 and TRBJ2-2, with 8 bases lining up with TRBD1. The V and J ends lost 10 bases and 4 bases, in that order; junction bases with no gene match: 14. This CDR3 has 16 amino acids. Per the germline V gene, CDR1 is MNHGY and CDR2 is SAAAGT. The CDR3 sequence is CATLGLAGGTTGELFF. The DNA of the CDR3 is TGTGCCACCCTAGGCTTAGCAGGGGGCACCACCGGGGAGCTGTTTTTT.

The rearrangement joins TRBV3-1 to TRBJ2-7, with 10 positions matching TRBD1. The CDR3 loop spans 18 amino acids. Germline V gene lookup returns CDR1 LGHDT and CDR2 YNNKEL (reference sequence). J gave up 5 bases and V 0 bases, and 13 bases lay outside the gene matches. The CDR3 sequence is CASSQDYPSGTGADEQYF. CDR3 nucleotides: TGTGCCAGCAGCCAAGACTATCCGTCCGGGACAGGGGCCGACGAGCAGTACTTC.

J is TRBJ1-1 and V is TRBV6-1; D may be TRBD1 (6 bases). The CDR3 has 12 amino acids. Trimming pared 5 bases from V and 6 bases from J, leaving 10 bases between. Germline V lookup: CDR1 MNHNS, CDR2 SASEGT. CDR3 DNA sequence: TGTGCCAGCAGTCCTGGGACACCTGAAGCTTTCTTT. Its translation is CASSPGTPEAFF.

In this sample, this clonotype turned up once. The chain joins TRBV20-1 to TRBJ2-7, with a possible D match to TRBD1 (6 bases). Germline loops: CDR1 DFQATT, CDR2 SNEGSKA (reference sequence). The CDR3 is 14 amino acids. V was cut by 5 bases and J by 0 bases, with 14 bases left in between. CDR3 DNA: TGCAGTGCTCTAAGACAGGTTAGCTCCTACGAGCAGTACTTC. Translated: CSALRQVSSYEQYF.